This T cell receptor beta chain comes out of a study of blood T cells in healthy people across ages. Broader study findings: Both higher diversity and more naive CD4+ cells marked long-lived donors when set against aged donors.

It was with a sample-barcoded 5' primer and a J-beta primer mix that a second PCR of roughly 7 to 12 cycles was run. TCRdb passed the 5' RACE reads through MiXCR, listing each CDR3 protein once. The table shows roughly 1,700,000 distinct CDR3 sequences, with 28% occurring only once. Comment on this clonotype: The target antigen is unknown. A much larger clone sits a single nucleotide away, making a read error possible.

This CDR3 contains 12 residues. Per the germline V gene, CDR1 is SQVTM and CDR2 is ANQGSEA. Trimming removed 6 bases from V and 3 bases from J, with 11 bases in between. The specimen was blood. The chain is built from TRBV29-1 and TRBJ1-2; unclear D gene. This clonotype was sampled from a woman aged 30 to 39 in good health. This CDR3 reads CSVRRGDYGYTF. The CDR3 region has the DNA TGCAGCGTGAGACGGGGTGACTATGGCTACACCTTC. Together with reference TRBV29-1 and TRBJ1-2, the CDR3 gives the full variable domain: SAVISQKPSRDICQRGTSLTIQCQVDSQVTMMFWYRQQPGQSLTLIATANQGSEATYESGFVIDKFPISRPNLTFSTLTVSNMSPEDSSIYLCSVRRGDYGYTFGSGTRLTVV.